What follows are 22 T cell receptor beta chains derived from one specimen sequenced in a study of blood T cell repertoires in COVID-19. TCRdb's table, derived via immunoSEQ multiplex PCR, lists solely in-frame clones and lacks some. The sample yields 45,000 to 70,000 clones, about 76% seen once. Material for sequencing was peripheral blood. All receptors derive from a woman older than 75 with active or convalescent COVID-19.

The chain is built from TRBV28 and TRBJ2-3; no clear D gene. V was cut by 8 bases and J by 4 bases, with 7 bases left in between. This CDR3 has 11 residues. Germline V gives CDR1 MDHEN, CDR2 SYDVKM. As DNA, the CDR3 is TGTGCCAGCCTCGGTCCAGATACGCAGTATTTT. Translated: CASLGPDTQYF.

The J gene is TRBJ2-7, the V gene TRBV2; 13 bases align to TRBD2. With V trimmed by 7 bases and J by 5 bases, 8 bases remained unmatched. Germline V gene data show CDR1 as SNHLY and CDR2 as FYNNEI. The CDR3 has 15 amino acids. Written as DNA, the CDR3 is TGTGCCAGCAAAGTACTAGCGGGGGGGCAGAACGAGCAGTACTTC. It yields the protein CASKVLAGGQNEQYF.

In DNA form, the CDR3 reads TGTGCCAGCAGCGTAGGAGGGCCGTCCGGTACCCAGTACTTC. Amino acids: CASSVGGPSGTQYF. This rearrangement joins TRBV9 to TRBJ2-5, with a weak D call TRBD2 (5 bases). From germline, CDR1 is SGDLS and CDR2 YYNGEE. The CDR3 length is 14 residues. Trimming took off 0 bases at V and 8 bases at J, with 14 bases between the two ends.

The chain has TRBV10-3 and TRBJ2-5; no definite D call. The CDR3 is 12 amino acids. Between the trimmed V and J ends, which lost 11 bases and 4 bases, there was a span of 14 bases. The V gene's germline CDR1 is ENHRY and CDR2 SYGVKD. The CDR3 sequence is CASSPSGETQYF. The CDR3, as DNA: TGTGCCTCCAGCCCATCGGGAGAGACCCAGTACTTC.

The CDR3 DNA reads as TGTGCCAGCAGCCCGGACAGGGCCCAAGAAGCTTTCTTT. Encoded protein: CASSPDRAQEAFF. V usage is TRBV2 and J usage is TRBJ1-1, with TRBD1 matching 8 bases. Losses at the gene ends were 6 bases for V and 8 bases for J; bases not matched to a gene: 8. The CDR3 loop spans 13 amino acids. Germline values: CDR1 SNHLY, CDR2 FYNNEI.

This chain's CDR3 is CASSFTSGQSGFAFF. As DNA, the CDR3 is TGTGCCAGCAGTTTCACTTCGGGACAATCAGGGTTCGCTTTCTTT. The rearrangement joins TRBV28 to TRBJ1-1; a weak D match, TRBD1 (6 bases). The CDR3 runs 15 residues. Trimming stripped 3 bases from V and 11 bases from J, with 22 bases between. The germline gives CDR1 MDHEN, CDR2 SYDVKM.

The chain carries TRBV7-2 and TRBJ1-1; D is perhaps TRBD1 (5 bases). This CDR3 spans 13 amino acids. Trimming cost V 5 bases and J 1 base, with 8 bases left between them. Germline V gene data show CDR1 as SGHTA and CDR2 as FQGNSA. CDR3 DNA sequence: TGTGCCAGCAGCCGCACAGGGAACACTGAAGCTTTCTTT. Its translation: CASSRTGNTEAFF.

V usage is TRBV18 and J usage is TRBJ2-1, with 15 bases identical to TRBD2. Per the germline V gene, CDR1 is KGHSH and CDR2 is LQKENI. CDR3 size: 18 residues. V gave up 4 bases and J gave up 0 bases; unmatched junction bases: 4. The CDR3 reads CASSLGLAGGSSYNEQFF. Here the CDR3 DNA reads TGTGCCAGCTCACTAGGACTAGCGGGGGGGAGCTCCTACAATGAGCAGTTCTTC.

This chain uses TRBV18 with TRBJ1-1; D not certain. The germline V gene has CDR1 KGHSH and CDR2 LQKENI. V dropped 3 bases and J dropped 0 bases, with 8 bases sitting between them. CDR3 length: 14 residues. The CDR3 protein is CASSPFSVNTEAFF. In nucleotides, the CDR3 is TGTGCCAGCTCACCTTTTTCAGTGAACACTGAAGCTTTCTTT.

The chain is built from TRBV10-3 and TRBJ2-3; 8 positions match TRBD2. This CDR3 contains 14 residues. The V gene end was trimmed by 10 bases and the J gene end by 0 bases; junction bases not matched to a gene: 6. Germline V gene data show CDR1 as ENHRY and CDR2 as SYGVKD. CDR3 sequence reads: CATTSGPSTDTQYF. As DNA, the CDR3 is TGTGCCACCACTAGCGGTCCTAGCACAGATACGCAGTATTTT.

This rearrangement joins TRBV6-5 to TRBJ1-5; 9 nucleotides match TRBD1. The germline CDR1 and CDR2 sequences are MNHEY and SVGAGI. Trimming took 6 bases from V and 6 from J; bases not matched to a gene: 3. The CDR3 spans 13 residues. The CDR3 protein is CASSEDRGQPQHF. CDR3 nucleotides: TGTGCCAGCAGCGAGGACAGGGGTCAGCCCCAGCATTTT.

The chain recombines TRBV7-2 with TRBJ2-7; TRBD2 agrees at 8 bases. This CDR3 spans 15 amino acids. The trim removed 1 base at V and 1 base at J, leaving 3 bases unmatched. Germline V CDR1 and CDR2: SGHTA, FQGNSA. Here the CDR3 DNA reads TGTGCCAGCAGCTTAGTAGCGGGATTTTCCTACGAGCAGTACTTC. Translation gives CASSLVAGFSYEQYF.

The J gene is TRBJ1-2, the V gene TRBV7-3; possibly TRBD1 for D (5 bases). V lost 5 bases, J lost 2 bases, and 15 bases lay in between. The germline gives CDR1 SGHTA, CDR2 FQGTGA. The CDR3 extends over 15 amino acids. DNA of the CDR3: TGTGCCAGCAGCCCCGGGGGAGGGAGGAACTATGGCTACACCTTC. Residues: CASSPGGGRNYGYTF.

The DNA of the CDR3 is TGTGCCAGCAGCGTATCGGCAGGGATCATCTACGAGCAGTACTTC. It is translated as CASSVSAGIIYEQYF. The rearrangement uses TRBV9 and TRBJ2-7, with a tentative D call TRBD1 (5 bases). Germline V gene lookup returns CDR1 SGDLS and CDR2 YYNGEE. The CDR3 runs 15 residues. V lost 1 base to trimming and J lost 3 bases, with 14 bases between them.

The chain has TRBV10-3 and TRBJ1-6, with D possibly TRBD1 on 5 matching bases. Deletions cut 11 bases from V and 6 bases from J, with 14 bases between. The length of the CDR3 is 13 residues. CDR1 and CDR2 from the germline V gene are ENHRY and SYGVKD. The CDR3 is CAGGAQGNSPLHF. For the CDR3, the DNA is TGTGCCGGCGGCGCTCAGGGTAATTCACCCCTCCACTTT.

The chain couples TRBV4-1 to TRBJ2-7, with a tentative D call TRBD2 (6 bases). CDR1 is MGHRA and CDR2 is YSYEKL in the germline V gene. The CDR3 loop spans 14 amino acids. V lost 0 bases and J lost 5, with 11 bases in between. This CDR3 is CASSQDGGVDEQYF. As DNA, the CDR3 is TGCGCCAGCAGCCAAGACGGAGGGGTGGACGAGCAGTACTTC.

The chain employs TRBV28 and TRBJ1-1; 9 bases match TRBD1. Germline CDR1 is MDHEN and CDR2 is SYDVKM. The V and J ends lost 5 bases and 3 bases, in that order; junction bases with no gene match: 4. The CDR3 sequence is 14 residues long. The CDR3, as DNA: TGTGCCAGCAGTCCCGGACAGGGGCACACTGAAGCTTTCTTT. This codes for CASSPGQGHTEAFF.

The chain combines TRBV2 with TRBJ2-5; TRBD2 matches 10 bases. CDR3 length equals 14 residues. V shed 6 bases, J shed 4 bases, and the junction held 5 bases outside the gene matches. The germline CDR1 and CDR2 sequences are SNHLY and FYNNEI. The CDR3: CASRERGGRETQYF. As DNA, the CDR3 is TGTGCCAGCAGGGAGCGGGGGGGCAGAGAGACCCAGTACTTC.

The rearrangement joins TRBV18 to TRBJ1-4, with 11 bases lining up with TRBD1. Per the germline V gene, CDR1 is KGHSH and CDR2 is LQKENI. V shed 6 bases and J 10 bases; nucleotides not matched to a gene: 16. This CDR3 is built from 17 residues. CDR3 protein: CASSQIGQGARIRKLFF. The CDR3 nucleotides are TGTGCCAGCTCCCAAATCGGACAGGGGGCGCGGATTCGAAAACTGTTTTTT.

The chain joins TRBV6-1 to TRBJ1-1; no definite D call. Trimming took off 2 bases at V and 0 bases at J, with 7 bases between the two ends. Per the germline V gene, CDR1 is MNHNS and CDR2 is SASEGT. The CDR3 length is 14 residues. CDR3 in amino acids: CASSEIGMNTEAFF. Here the CDR3 DNA reads TGTGCCAGCAGTGAAATCGGGATGAACACTGAAGCTTTCTTT.

The chain employs TRBV18 and TRBJ1-1; D uncertain. The CDR3 spans 12 residues. The V end lost 8 bases, the J end lost 3 bases, and 10 bases lay between the germline ends. CDR1 and CDR2 (germline): KGHSH, LQKENI. The CDR3 coding sequence is TGTGCCAGCGAGAGGGTCGACACTGAAGCTTTCTTT. It encodes CASERVDTEAFF.

This clone was seen a handful of times. This sequence joins TRBV7-2 and TRBJ2-5; TRBD2 matches at 13 bases. This CDR3 has 16 amino acids. Germline V gene lookup returns CDR1 SGHTA and CDR2 FQGNSA. V gave up 3 bases and J gave up 4 bases; unmatched junction bases: 5. This chain's CDR3 is CASSFTSGGAGETQYF. CDR3 coding DNA: TGTGCCAGCAGCTTTACTAGCGGGGGGGCCGGAGAGACCCAGTACTTC. The whole variable domain, remainder taken from reference TRBV7-2 and TRBJ2-5, is GAGVSQSPSNKVTEKGKDVELRCDPISGHTALYWYRQSLGQGLEFLIYFQGNSAPDKSGLPSDRFSAERTGGSVSTLTIQRTQQEDSAVYLCASSFTSGGAGETQYFGPGTRLLVL.